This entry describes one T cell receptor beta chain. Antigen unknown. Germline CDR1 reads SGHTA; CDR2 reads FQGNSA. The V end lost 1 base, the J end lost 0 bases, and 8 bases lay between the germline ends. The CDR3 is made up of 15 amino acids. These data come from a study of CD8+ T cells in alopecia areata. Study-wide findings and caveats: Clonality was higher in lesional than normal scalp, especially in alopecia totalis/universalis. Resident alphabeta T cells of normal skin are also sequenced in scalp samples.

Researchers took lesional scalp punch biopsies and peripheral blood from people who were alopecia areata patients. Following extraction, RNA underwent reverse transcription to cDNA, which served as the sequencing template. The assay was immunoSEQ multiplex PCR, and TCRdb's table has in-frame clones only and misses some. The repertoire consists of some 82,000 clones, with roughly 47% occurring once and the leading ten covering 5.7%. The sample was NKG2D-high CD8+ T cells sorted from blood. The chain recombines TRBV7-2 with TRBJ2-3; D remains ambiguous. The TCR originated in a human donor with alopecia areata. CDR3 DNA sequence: TGTGCCAGCAGCTTAGGAGTAACTAGCACAGATACGCAGTATTTT. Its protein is CASSLGVTSTDTQYF.